At least ten counts were recorded for the clone carrying this T cell receptor beta chain. TCRdb recomputed calls from the 5' RACE reads with MiXCR, one row per CDR3 protein. Among just over 450,000 distinct CDR3 sequences listed, 14% were seen once. These data come from a study of identical twins. Trimming left V 10 bases short and J 2 bases short, with 23 bases between. This CDR3 is 17 amino acids long. CDR1 MNHNS and CDR2 SASEGT come from the germline V gene. These records were also assigned to another study, of yellow fever vaccine responses in identical twins.

This TCR derives from a young woman in good health. The rearrangement links TRBV6-1 to TRBJ2-2; D may be TRBD1 (5 bases). Sequencing was performed on CD4+ T cells sorted from blood. This CDR3 is CATGPTVDSLNTGELFF. The CDR3, as DNA: TGTGCCACCGGACCCACCGTCGACAGCTTAAACACCGGGGAGCTGTTTTTT.